There are many counts of the clone carrying this T cell receptor (beta chain). Its antigen remains unknown. The CDR3 runs 12 residues. Germline CDR1 reads SGHTA; CDR2 reads FQGNSA. Between the trimmed V and J ends, which lost 4 bases and 6 bases, there was a span of 7 bases. The sample comes from a study of blood T cells in healthy people across ages. PCR was performed a second time for about 7 to 11 cycles using a sample-barcoded 5' primer and a J-beta primer mix. A 12-random-nucleotide template-switch adaptor tagged each cDNA molecule. TCRdb analysed the 5' RACE reads with MiXCR anew, one entry per CDR3 protein. The table records roughly 730,000 distinct CDR3 sequences, 45% to 70% of them present only once. Points from the study as a whole: PBMC samples, being unsorted, prevented any conclusive comparison of naive and antigen-experienced cells. Older age went with lower TCR beta diversity per million T cells, in a roughly linear way. Estimates based on one million T cells were treated as lower bounds.

The V gene is TRBV7-2, the J gene TRBJ2-1, with D possibly matching TRBD1 (6 bases). The TCR sequence derives from a man aged 35 to 55 in good health. The specimen sequenced was blood. The CDR3 DNA sequence: TGTGCCAGCAGCTCACAGGGCAATGAGCAGTTCTTC. The encoded protein is CASSSQGNEQFF.